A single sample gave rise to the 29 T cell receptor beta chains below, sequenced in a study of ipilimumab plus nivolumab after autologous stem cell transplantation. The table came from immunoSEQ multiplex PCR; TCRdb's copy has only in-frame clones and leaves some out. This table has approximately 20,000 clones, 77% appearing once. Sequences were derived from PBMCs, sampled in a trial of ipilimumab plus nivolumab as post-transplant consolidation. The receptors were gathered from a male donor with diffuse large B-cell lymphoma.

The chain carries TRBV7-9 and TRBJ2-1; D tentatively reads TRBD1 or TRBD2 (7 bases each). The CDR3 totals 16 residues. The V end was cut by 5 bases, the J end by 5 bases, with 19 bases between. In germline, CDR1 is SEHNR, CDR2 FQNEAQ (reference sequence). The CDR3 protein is CASSPGGGRRDNEQFF. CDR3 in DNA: TGTGCCAGCAGCCCAGGGGGGGGGCGCCGGGACAATGAGCAGTTCTTC.

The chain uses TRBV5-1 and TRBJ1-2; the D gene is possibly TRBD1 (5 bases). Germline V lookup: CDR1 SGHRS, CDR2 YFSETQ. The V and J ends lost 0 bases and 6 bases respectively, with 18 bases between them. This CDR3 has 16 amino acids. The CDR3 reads CASSLGGGQKTDGYTF. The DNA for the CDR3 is TGCGCCAGCAGCTTGGGAGGAGGACAAAAGACGGATGGCTACACCTTC.

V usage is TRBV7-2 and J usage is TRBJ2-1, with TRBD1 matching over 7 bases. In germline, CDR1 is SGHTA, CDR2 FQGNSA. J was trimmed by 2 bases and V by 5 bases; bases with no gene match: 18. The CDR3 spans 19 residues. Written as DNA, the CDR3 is TGTGCCAGCAGCCGATTACGGCCGAGGGGGCGGGTAGCCTACAATGAGCAGTTCTTC. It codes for CASSRLRPRGRVAYNEQFF.

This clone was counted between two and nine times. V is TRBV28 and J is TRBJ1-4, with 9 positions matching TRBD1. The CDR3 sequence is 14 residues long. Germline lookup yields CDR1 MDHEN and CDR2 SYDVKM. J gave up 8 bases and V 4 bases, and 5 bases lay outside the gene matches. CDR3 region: CASSSQGAREKLFF. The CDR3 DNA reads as TGTGCCAGCAGTTCACAGGGGGCTCGGGAAAAACTGTTTTTT.

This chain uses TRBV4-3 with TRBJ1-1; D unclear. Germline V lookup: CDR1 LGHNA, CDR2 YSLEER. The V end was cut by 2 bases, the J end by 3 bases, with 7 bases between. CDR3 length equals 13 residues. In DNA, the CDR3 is TGCGCCAGCAGCCAATCCTCTGACACTGAAGCTTTCTTT. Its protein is CASSQSSDTEAFF.

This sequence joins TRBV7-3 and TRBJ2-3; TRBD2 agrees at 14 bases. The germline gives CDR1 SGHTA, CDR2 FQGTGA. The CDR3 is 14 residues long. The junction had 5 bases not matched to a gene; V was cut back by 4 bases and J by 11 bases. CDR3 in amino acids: CASSSRTSGGLQYF. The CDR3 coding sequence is TGTGCCAGCAGCTCCCGGACTAGCGGGGGGCTGCAGTATTTT.

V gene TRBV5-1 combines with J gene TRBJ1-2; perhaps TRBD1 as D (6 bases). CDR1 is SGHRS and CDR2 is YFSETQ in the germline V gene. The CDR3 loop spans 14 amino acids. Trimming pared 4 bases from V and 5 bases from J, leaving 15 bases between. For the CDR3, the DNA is TGCGCCAGCAGCCTGGGGACAATGCCGTATGGCTACACCTTC. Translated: CASSLGTMPYGYTF.

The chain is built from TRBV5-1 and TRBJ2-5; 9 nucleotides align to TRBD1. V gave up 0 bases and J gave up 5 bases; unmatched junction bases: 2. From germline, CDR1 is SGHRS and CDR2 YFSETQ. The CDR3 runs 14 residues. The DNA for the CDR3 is TGCGCCAGCAGCTTGGAAACAGGGGGCGAGACCCAGTACTTC. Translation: CASSLETGGETQYF.

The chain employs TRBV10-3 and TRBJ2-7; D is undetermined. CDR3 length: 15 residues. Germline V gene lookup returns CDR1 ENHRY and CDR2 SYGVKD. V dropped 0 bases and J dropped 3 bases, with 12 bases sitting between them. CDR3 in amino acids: CAISESSQKSYEQYF. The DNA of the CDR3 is TGTGCCATCAGTGAGTCGAGTCAGAAAAGCTACGAGCAGTACTTC.

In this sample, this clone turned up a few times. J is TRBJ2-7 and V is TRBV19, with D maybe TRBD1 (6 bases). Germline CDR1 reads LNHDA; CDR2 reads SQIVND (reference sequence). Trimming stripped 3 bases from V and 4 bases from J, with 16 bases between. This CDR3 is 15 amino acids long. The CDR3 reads CASSISPGAGYEQYF. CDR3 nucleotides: TGTGCCAGTAGTATCTCGCCAGGGGCTGGGTACGAGCAGTACTTC.

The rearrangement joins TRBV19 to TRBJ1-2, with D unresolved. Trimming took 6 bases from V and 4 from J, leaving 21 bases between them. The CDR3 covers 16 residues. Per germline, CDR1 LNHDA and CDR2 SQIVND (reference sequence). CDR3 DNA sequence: TGTGCCAGTAGCCCTGAAGCGGAGCCTTGGGGCTATGGCTACACCTTC. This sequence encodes CASSPEAEPWGYGYTF.

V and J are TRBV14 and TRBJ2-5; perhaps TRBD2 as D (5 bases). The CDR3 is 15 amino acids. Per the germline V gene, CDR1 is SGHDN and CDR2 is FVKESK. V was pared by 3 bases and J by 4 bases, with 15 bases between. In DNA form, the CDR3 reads TGTGCCAGCAGCCACCCGGTCGGGGTTGTAGAGACCCAGTACTTC. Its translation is CASSHPVGVVETQYF. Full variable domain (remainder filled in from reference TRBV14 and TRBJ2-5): EAGVTQFPSHSVIEKGQTVTLRCDPISGHDNLYWYRRVMGKEIKFLLHFVKESKQDESGMPNNRFLAERTGGTYSTLKVQPAELEDSGVYFCASSHPVGVVETQYFGPGTRLLVL.

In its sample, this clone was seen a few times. In DNA, the CDR3 is TGTGCCAGCACCGTCCCCCCGAAGGTATCCTACGAGCAGTACTTC. As protein: CASTVPPKVSYEQYF. The rearrangement joins TRBV2 to TRBJ2-7; D remains ambiguous. Germline lookup yields CDR1 SNHLY and CDR2 FYNNEI. V lost 7 bases, J lost 1 base, and 17 bases lay in between. The CDR3 sequence is 15 residues long.

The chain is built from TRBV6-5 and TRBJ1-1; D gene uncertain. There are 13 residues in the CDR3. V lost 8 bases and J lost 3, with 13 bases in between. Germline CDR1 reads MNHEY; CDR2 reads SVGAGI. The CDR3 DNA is TGTGCCAGCCCTCGGGGTACCGACACTGAAGCTTTCTTT. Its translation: CASPRGTDTEAFF.

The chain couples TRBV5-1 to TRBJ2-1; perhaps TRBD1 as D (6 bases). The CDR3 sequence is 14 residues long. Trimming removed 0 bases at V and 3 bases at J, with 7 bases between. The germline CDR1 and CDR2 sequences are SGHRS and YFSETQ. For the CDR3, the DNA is TGCGCCAGCAGCTTGGGGGACAACTACAATGAGCAGTTCTTC. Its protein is CASSLGDNYNEQFF.

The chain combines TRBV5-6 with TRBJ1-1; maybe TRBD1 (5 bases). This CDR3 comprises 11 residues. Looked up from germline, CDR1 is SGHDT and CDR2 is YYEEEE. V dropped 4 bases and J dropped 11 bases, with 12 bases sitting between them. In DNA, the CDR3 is TGTGCCAGCAGCACCGGGGGGAGGGCTTTCTTT. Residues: CASSTGGRAFF.

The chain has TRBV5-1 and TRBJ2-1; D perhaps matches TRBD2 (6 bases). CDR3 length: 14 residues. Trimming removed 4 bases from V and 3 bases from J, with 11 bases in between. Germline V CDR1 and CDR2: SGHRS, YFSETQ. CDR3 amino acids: CASSPGDFYNEQFF. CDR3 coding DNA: TGCGCCAGCAGCCCTGGGGACTTCTACAATGAGCAGTTCTTC.

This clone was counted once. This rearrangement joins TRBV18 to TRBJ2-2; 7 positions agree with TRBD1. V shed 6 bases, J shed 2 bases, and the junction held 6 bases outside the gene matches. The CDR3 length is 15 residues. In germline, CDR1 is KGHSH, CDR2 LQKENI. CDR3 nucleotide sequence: TGTGCCAGCTCCTCTAACAGGGGCAACACCGGGGAGCTGTTTTTT. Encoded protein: CASSSNRGNTGELFF.

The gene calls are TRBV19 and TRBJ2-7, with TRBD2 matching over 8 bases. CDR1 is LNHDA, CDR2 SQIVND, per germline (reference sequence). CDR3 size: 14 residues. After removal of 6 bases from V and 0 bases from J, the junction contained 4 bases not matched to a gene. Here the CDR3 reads CASSSTSGSYEQYF. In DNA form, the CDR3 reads TGTGCCAGTAGCAGCACTAGCGGCTCCTACGAGCAGTACTTC.

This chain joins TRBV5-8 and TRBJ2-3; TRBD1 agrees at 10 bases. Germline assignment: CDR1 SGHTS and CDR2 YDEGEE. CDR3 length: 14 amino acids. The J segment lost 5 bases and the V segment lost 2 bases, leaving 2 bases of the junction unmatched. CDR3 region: CASSLGQGVDTQYF. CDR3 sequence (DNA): TGTGCCAGCAGCTTAGGACAGGGGGTAGATACGCAGTATTTT. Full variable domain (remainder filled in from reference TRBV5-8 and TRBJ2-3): EAGVTQSPTHLIKTRGQQATLRCSPISGHTSVYWYQQALGLGLQFLLWYDEGEERNRGNFPPRFSGRQFPNYSSELNVNALELEDSALYLCASSLGQGVDTQYFGPGTRLTVL.

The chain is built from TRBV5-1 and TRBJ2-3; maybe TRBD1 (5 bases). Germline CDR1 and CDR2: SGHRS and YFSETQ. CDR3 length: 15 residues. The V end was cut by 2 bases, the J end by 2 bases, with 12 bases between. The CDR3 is CASSLGEMVTDTQYF. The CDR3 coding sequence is TGCGCCAGCAGCTTAGGGGAAATGGTCACAGATACGCAGTATTTT.

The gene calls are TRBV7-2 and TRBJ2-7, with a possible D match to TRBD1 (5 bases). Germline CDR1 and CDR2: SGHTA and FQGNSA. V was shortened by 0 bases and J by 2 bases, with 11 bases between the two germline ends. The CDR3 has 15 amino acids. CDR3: CASSLAGPPTYEQYF. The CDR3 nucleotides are TGTGCCAGCAGCTTAGCGGGGCCCCCTACCTACGAGCAGTACTTC.

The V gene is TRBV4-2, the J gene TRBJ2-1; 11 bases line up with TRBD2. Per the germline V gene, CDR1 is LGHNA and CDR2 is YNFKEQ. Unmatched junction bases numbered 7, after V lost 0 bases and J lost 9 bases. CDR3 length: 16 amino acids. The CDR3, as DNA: TGTGCCAGCAGCCAAGATCCGACTAGCGGGGTACGTGAGCAGTTCTTC. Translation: CASSQDPTSGVREQFF.

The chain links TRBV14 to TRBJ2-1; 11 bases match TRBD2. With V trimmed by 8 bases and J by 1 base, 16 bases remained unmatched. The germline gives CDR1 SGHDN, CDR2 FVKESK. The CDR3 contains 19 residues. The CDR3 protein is CASHGASGGRGASYNEQFF. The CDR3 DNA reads TGTGCCAGCCACGGGGCTAGCGGGGGGCGAGGGGCTTCCTACAATGAGCAGTTCTTC.

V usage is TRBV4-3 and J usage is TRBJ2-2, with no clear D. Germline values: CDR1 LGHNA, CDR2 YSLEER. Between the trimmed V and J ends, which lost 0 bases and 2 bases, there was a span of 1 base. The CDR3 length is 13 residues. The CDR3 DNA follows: TGCGCCAGCAGCCAAGAAAACACCGGGGAGCTGTTTTTT. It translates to CASSQENTGELFF.

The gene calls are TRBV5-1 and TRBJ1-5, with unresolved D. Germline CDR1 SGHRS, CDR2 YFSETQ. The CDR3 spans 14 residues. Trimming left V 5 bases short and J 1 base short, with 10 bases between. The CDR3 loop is CASRLTPSNQPQHF. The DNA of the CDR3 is TGCGCCAGCAGGTTAACGCCGAGCAATCAGCCCCAGCATTTT.

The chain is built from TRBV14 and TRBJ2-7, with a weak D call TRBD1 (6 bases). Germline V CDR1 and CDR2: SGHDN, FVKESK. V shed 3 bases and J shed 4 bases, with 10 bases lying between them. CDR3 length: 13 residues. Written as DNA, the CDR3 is TGTGCCAGCAGCCATGAACAGGGATACGAGCAGTACTTC. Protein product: CASSHEQGYEQYF.

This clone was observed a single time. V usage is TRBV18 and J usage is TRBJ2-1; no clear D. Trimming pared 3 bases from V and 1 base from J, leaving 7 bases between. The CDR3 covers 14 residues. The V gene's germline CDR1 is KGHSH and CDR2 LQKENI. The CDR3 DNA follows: TGTGCCAGCTCACCCGACGGGTCCTACAATGAGCAGTTCTTC. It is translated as CASSPDGSYNEQFF.

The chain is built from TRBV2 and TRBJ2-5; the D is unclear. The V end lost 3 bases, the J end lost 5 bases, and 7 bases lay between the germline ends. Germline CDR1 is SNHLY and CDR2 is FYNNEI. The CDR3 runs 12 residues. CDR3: CASSDLRETQYF. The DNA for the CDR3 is TGTGCCAGCAGTGATCTACGGGAGACCCAGTACTTC.